This T cell receptor beta chain came from a study of response to subunit inactivated influenza vaccine. TCRdb independently ran MiXCR on the RT-PCR reads; one entry per CDR3 protein. This table holds about 700,000 distinct CDR3 sequences, 14% found once. This clonotype was seen a few times. Germline values: CDR1 DFQATT, CDR2 SNEGSKA (reference sequence). Deletions cut 5 bases from V and 1 base from J, with 14 bases between. The CDR3 has 14 residues. The TCR sequence derives from a man aged 45-65 years who received an inactivated influenza vaccine. The chain recombines TRBV20-1 with TRBJ2-5; TRBD1 might be the D (5 bases). The input for sequencing was PBMCs from blood, taken roughly 2 weeks before vaccination. The CDR3 spells CSAQLSGIQETQYF. The CDR3 DNA reads as TGCAGTGCTCAATTATCAGGGATCCAAGAGACCCAGTACTTC.